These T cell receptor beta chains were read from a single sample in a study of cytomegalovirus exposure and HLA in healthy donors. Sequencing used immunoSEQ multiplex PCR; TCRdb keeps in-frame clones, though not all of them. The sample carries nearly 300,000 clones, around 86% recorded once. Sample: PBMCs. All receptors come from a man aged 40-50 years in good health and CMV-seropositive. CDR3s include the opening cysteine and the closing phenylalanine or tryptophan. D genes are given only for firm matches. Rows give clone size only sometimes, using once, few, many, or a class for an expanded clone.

cdr3_nt: TGTGCCAGCGCGGGACTAGCGGGAGATATATCCTACGAGCAGTACTTC; cdr3_aa: CASAGLAGDISYEQYF; j_call: TRBJ2-7; clone_size: -; d_call: TRBD2; v_call: TRBV18
cdr3_nt: TGCGCCAGCACTCTCCACGGGATTAGTCAAGAGACCCAGTACTTC; cdr3_aa: CASTLHGISQETQYF; j_call: TRBJ2-5; clone_size: -; d_call: -; v_call: TRBV4-1
cdr3_nt: TGTGCCAGCAGCCTAGCGGAACCCTCCTACAATGAGCAGTTCTTC; cdr3_aa: CASSLAEPSYNEQFF; j_call: TRBJ2-1; clone_size: once; d_call: TRBD2; v_call: TRBV2
cdr3_nt: TGTGCTAGCAGTAGGGGCGAGAACACTGAAGCTTTCTTT; cdr3_aa: CASSRGENTEAFF; j_call: TRBJ1-1; clone_size: -; d_call: -; v_call: TRBV28
cdr3_nt: TGTGCCAGCAGCCCTTCTAGCGGGATTCGAACAGATACGCAGTATTTT; cdr3_aa: CASSPSSGIRTDTQYF; j_call: TRBJ2-3; clone_size: -; d_call: TRBD2; v_call: TRBV9
cdr3_nt: TGTGCCAGCAGCTCGGGGGGGACAGGGGCGGACCACGAGCAGTACTTC; cdr3_aa: CASSSGGTGADHEQYF; j_call: TRBJ2-7; clone_size: -; d_call: TRBD1; v_call: TRBV11-3
cdr3_nt: TGTGCCATCAGTGGGAGCGGGAGCGGCGATGAGCAGTTCTTC; cdr3_aa: CAISGSGSGDEQFF; j_call: TRBJ2-1; clone_size: -; d_call: TRBD2; v_call: TRBV10-3
cdr3_nt: TGCGCCAGCAGGACAGGGATGAACACTGAAGCTTTCTTT; cdr3_aa: CASRTGMNTEAFF; j_call: TRBJ1-1; clone_size: few; d_call: TRBD1; v_call: TRBV5-1
cdr3_nt: TGTGCCAGCAGCTTAGTAGAGGGAGGGCCCCACAATGAGCAGTTCTTC; cdr3_aa: CASSLVEGGPHNEQFF; j_call: TRBJ2-1; clone_size: -; d_call: TRBD2; v_call: TRBV7-9
cdr3_nt: TGCGCCAGCAGCTTCGTTGACAGGGATAGTGAGCAGTTCTTC; cdr3_aa: CASSFVDRDSEQFF; j_call: TRBJ2-1; clone_size: -; d_call: TRBD1; v_call: TRBV5-1
cdr3_nt: TGTGCCAGCAGCTTGCGAGACAGGGGCAATGAGCAGTTCTTC; cdr3_aa: CASSLRDRGNEQFF; j_call: TRBJ2-1; clone_size: few; d_call: TRBD1; v_call: TRBV7-9
cdr3_nt: TGCGCCAGCAGCCGGACTAGTTCTTACACAGATACGCAGTATTTT; cdr3_aa: CASSRTSSYTDTQYF; j_call: TRBJ2-3; clone_size: -; d_call: TRBD2; v_call: TRBV4-1
cdr3_nt: TGTGCCAGCAGCCTTCTAGCCCTCAGCGCGGATACGCAGTATTTT; cdr3_aa: CASSLLALSADTQYF; j_call: TRBJ2-3; clone_size: once; d_call: -; v_call: TRBV5-4
cdr3_nt: TGCAGCGTTGATAGCGAGAACACTGAAGCTTTCTTT; cdr3_aa: CSVDSENTEAFF; j_call: TRBJ1-1; clone_size: -; d_call: -; v_call: TRBV29-1
cdr3_nt: TGCGCCAGCAGCCAAGTTGCAGCTAATGAAAAACTGTTTTTT; cdr3_aa: CASSQVAANEKLFF; j_call: TRBJ1-4; clone_size: few; d_call: -; v_call: TRBV4-3
cdr3_nt: TGTGCCAGCAGTTACAACTATGAGCAGTTCTTC; cdr3_aa: CASSYNYEQFF; j_call: TRBJ2-1; clone_size: -; d_call: -; v_call: TRBV6-6
cdr3_nt: TGCGCCAGCAGCTTGCGTTCCGGGACGGGAGTGGACCACGAGCAGTACTTC; cdr3_aa: CASSLRSGTGVDHEQYF; j_call: TRBJ2-7; clone_size: -; d_call: -; v_call: TRBV5-1
cdr3_nt: TGTGCCAGCAGTTTCTCCTTTGAGTCCTACAATGAGCAGTTCTTC; cdr3_aa: CASSFSFESYNEQFF; j_call: TRBJ2-1; clone_size: -; d_call: -; v_call: TRBV27
cdr3_nt: TGTGCCAGCAGTTATCCCCAGACAGGGAGGAACACCGGGGAGCTGTTTTTT; cdr3_aa: CASSYPQTGRNTGELFF; j_call: TRBJ2-2; clone_size: -; d_call: TRBD1; v_call: TRBV6-9
cdr3_nt: TGTGCCAGCAGCTTGCCCGACAGGGGCTCACCCCTCCACTTT; cdr3_aa: CASSLPDRGSPLHF; j_call: TRBJ1-6; clone_size: -; d_call: TRBD1; v_call: TRBV7-8
cdr3_nt: TGTGCCAGCAGCTTAGACCGGACTAACACAGATACGCAGTATTTT; cdr3_aa: CASSLDRTNTDTQYF; j_call: TRBJ2-3; clone_size: -; d_call: -; v_call: TRBV7-8
cdr3_nt: TGTGCCAGCACCTCAGGGGTGGGCACTGAAGCTTTCTTT; cdr3_aa: CASTSGVGTEAFF; j_call: TRBJ1-1; clone_size: few; d_call: -; v_call: TRBV6-5
cdr3_nt: TGTGCCAGCAGTGCCTCGGGGAAAACCTATGAGCAGTTCTTC; cdr3_aa: CASSASGKTYEQFF; j_call: TRBJ2-1; clone_size: -; d_call: -; v_call: TRBV25-1
cdr3_nt: TGTGCCAGCTCACCACCGTACAGGGGGGAGACCCAGTACTTC; cdr3_aa: CASSPPYRGETQYF; j_call: TRBJ2-5; clone_size: -; d_call: TRBD1; v_call: TRBV18
cdr3_nt: TGTGCCAGCAGTGCCTGGGAGTCGGATACGCAGTATTTT; cdr3_aa: CASSAWESDTQYF; j_call: TRBJ2-3; clone_size: -; d_call: -; v_call: TRBV25-1
cdr3_nt: TGCAGCGTGACCTCGGGGGACACTGAAGCTTTCTTT; cdr3_aa: CSVTSGDTEAFF; j_call: TRBJ1-1; clone_size: -; d_call: -; v_call: TRBV29-1
cdr3_nt: TGTGCTAGCAGCTTGGCCCGGACTAGCAATACGCAGTATTTT; cdr3_aa: CASSLARTSNTQYF; j_call: TRBJ2-3; clone_size: -; d_call: TRBD2; v_call: TRBV7-7
cdr3_nt: TGTGCCAGCAGCTTAAGCAGGGGAGAACAAGAGACCCAGTACTTC; cdr3_aa: CASSLSRGEQETQYF; j_call: TRBJ2-5; clone_size: -; d_call: -; v_call: TRBV7-9
cdr3_nt: TGTGCCAGCGTAGACAGGGCTCCCTACAATGAGCAGTTCTTC; cdr3_aa: CASVDRAPYNEQFF; j_call: TRBJ2-1; clone_size: few; d_call: TRBD1; v_call: TRBV5-6